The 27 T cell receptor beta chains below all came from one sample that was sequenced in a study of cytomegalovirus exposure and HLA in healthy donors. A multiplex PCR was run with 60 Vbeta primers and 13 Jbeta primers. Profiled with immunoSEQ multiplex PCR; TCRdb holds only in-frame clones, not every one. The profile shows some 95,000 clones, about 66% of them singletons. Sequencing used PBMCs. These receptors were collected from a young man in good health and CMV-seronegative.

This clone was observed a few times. CDR3 sequence: CASSLDPRGRGLKETQYF. CDR3 DNA sequence: TGCGCCAGCAGCTTGGACCCCCGGGGAAGGGGGCTTAAAGAGACCCAGTACTTC. The chain uses TRBV5-1 and TRBJ2-5, with 7 bases aligning to TRBD1. V was clipped by 0 bases and J by 3 bases; unmatched bases: 14. The CDR3 is made up of 18 amino acids. Germline V gives CDR1 SGHRS, CDR2 YFSETQ.

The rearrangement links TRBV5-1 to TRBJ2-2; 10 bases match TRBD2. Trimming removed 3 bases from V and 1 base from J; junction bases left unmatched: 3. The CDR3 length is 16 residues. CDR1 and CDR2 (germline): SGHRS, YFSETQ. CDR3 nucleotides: TGCGCCAGCAGCTCCCCTAGCGGGAGGAACACCGGGGAGCTGTTTTTT. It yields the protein CASSSPSGRNTGELFF.

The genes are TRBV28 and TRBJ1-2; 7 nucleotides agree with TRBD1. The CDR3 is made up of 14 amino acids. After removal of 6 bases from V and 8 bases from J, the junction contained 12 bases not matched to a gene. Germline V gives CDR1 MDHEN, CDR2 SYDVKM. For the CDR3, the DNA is TGTGCCAGCAGCCTGACAGGGAGAGGTGGCGGCTACACCTTC. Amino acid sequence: CASSLTGRGGGYTF.

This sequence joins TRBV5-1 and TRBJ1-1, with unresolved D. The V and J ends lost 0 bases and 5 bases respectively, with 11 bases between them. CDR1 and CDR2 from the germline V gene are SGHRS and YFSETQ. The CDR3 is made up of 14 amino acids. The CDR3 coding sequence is TGCGCCAGCAGCTTGGGAGAAGGAGAAACTGAAGCTTTCTTT. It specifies CASSLGEGETEAFF.

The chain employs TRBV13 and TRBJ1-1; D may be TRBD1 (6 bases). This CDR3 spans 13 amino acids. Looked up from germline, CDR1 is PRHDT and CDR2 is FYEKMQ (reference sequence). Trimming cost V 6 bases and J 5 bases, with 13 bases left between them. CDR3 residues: CASSQGGGTEAFF. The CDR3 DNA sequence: TGTGCCAGCAGTCAGGGAGGGGGTACTGAAGCTTTCTTT.

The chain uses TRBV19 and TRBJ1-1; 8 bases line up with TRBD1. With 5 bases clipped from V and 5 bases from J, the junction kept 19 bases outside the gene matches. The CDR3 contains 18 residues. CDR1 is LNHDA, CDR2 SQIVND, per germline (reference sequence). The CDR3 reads CASSVPTGVPQLRTEAFF. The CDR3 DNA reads TGTGCCAGTAGTGTCCCGACAGGGGTCCCACAGCTCCGGACTGAAGCTTTCTTT.

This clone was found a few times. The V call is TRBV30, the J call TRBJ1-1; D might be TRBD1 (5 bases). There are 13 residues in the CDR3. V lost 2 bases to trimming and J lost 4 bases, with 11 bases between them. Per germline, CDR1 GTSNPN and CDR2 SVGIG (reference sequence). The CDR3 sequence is CAWSSQGSTEAFF. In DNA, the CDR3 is TGTGCCTGGAGTTCCCAGGGTAGCACTGAAGCTTTCTTT.

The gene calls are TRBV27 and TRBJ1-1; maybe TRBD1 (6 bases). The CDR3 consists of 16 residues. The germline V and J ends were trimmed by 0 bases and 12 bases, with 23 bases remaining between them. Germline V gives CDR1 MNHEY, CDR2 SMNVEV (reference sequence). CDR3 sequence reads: CASSLSGQGRGTSTFF. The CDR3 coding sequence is TGTGCCAGCAGTTTATCGGGGCAAGGCAGGGGAACGTCGACTTTCTTT.

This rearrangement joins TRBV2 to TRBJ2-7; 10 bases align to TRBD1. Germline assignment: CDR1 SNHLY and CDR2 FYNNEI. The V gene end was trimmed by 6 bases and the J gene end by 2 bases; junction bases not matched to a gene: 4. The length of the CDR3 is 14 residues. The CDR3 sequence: CASRDRGTAYEQYF. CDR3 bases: TGTGCCAGCAGGGACAGGGGGACAGCCTACGAGCAGTACTTC. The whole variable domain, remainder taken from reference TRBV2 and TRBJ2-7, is EPEVTQTPSHQVTQMGQEVILRCVPISNHLYFYWYRQILGQKVEFLVSFYNNEISEKSEIFDDQFSVERPDGSNFTLKIRSTKLEDSAMYFCASRDRGTAYEQYFGPGTRLTVT.

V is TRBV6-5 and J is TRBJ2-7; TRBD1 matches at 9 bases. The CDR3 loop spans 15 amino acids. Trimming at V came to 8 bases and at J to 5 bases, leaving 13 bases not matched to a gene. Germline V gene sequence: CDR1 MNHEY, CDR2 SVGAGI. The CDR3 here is CASPPGTGKKDEQYF. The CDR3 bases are TGTGCCAGCCCTCCCGGGACAGGGAAAAAGGACGAGCAGTACTTC.

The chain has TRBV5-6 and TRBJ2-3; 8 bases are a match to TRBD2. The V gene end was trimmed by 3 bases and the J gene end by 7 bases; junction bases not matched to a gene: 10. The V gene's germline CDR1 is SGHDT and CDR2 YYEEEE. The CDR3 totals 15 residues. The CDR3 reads CASSSLAGPYYTQYF. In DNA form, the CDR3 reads TGTGCCAGCAGCTCATTAGCGGGACCCTACTATACGCAGTATTTT.

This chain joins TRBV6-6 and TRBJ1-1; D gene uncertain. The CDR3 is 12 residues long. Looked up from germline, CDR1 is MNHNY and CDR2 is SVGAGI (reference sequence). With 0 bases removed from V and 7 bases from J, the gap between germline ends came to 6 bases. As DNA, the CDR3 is TGTGCCAGCAGTTACTCGGGAGTTGAAGCTTTCTTT. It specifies CASSYSGVEAFF.

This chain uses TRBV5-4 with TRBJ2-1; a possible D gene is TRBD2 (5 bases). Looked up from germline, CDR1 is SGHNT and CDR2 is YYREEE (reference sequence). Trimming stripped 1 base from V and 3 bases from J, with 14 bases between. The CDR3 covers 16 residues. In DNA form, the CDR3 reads TGTGCCAGCAGCTTGTGGGCTAGCTCTAACTACAATGAGCAGTTCTTC. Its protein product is CASSLWASSNYNEQFF. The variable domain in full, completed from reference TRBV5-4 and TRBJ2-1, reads ETGVTQSPTHLIKTRGQQVTLRCSSQSGHNTVSWYQQALGQGPQFIFQYYREEENGRGNFPPRFSGLQFPNYSSELNVNALELDDSALYLCASSLWASSNYNEQFFGPGTRLTVL.

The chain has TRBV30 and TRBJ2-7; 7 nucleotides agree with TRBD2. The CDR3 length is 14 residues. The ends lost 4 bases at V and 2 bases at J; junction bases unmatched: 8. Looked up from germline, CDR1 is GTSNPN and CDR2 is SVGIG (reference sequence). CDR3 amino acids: CAWKVGRATYEQYF. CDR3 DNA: TGTGCCTGGAAGGTTGGGAGGGCGACCTACGAGCAGTACTTC.

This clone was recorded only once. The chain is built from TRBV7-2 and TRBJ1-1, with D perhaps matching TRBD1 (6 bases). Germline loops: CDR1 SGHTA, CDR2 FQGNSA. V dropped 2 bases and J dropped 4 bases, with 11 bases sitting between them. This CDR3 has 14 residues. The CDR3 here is CASSLIRGGTEAFF. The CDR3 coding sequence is TGTGCCAGCAGCTTAATCAGAGGGGGCACTGAAGCTTTCTTT.

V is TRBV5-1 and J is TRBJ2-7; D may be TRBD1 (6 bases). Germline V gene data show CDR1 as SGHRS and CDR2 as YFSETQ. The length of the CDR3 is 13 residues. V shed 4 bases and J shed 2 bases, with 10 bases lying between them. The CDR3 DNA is TGCGCCAGCAGCCGGGGACAAACCTACGAGCAGTACTTC. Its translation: CASSRGQTYEQYF. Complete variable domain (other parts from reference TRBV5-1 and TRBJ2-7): KAGVTQTPRYLIKTRGQQVTLSCSPISGHRSVSWYQQTPGQGLQFLFEYFSETQRNKGNFPGRFSGRQFSNSRSEMNVSTLELGDSALYLCASSRGQTYEQYFGPGTRLTVT.

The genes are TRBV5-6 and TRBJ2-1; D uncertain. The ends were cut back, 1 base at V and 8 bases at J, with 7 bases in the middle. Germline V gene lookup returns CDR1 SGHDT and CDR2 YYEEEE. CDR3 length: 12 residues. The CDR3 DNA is TGTGCCAGCAGCTTGCATTTAGATGAGCAGTTCTTC. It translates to CASSLHLDEQFF.

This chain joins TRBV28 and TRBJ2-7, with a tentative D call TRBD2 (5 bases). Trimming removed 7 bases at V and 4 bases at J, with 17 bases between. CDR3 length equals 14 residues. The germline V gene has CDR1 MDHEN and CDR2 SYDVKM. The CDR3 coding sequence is TGTGCCAGCACCCCACGGGAACTTGTTTACGAGCAGTACTTC. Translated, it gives CASTPRELVYEQYF.

The CDR3 coding sequence is TGTGCCAGTAGTAAAGGAGACTACGAGCAGTACTTC. It yields the protein CASSKGDYEQYF. The V call is TRBV19, the J call TRBJ2-7; D not resolved. The CDR3 totals 12 residues. Trimming cost V 4 bases and J 3 bases, with 7 bases left between them. The V gene's germline CDR1 is LNHDA and CDR2 SQIVND (reference sequence).

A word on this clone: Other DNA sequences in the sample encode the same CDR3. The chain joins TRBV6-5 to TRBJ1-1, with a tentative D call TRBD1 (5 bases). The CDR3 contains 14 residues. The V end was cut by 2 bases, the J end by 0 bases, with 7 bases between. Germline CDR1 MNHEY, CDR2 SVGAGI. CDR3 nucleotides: TGTGCCAGCAGTTACCAGGGAATGAACACTGAAGCTTTCTTT. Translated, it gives CASSYQGMNTEAFF.

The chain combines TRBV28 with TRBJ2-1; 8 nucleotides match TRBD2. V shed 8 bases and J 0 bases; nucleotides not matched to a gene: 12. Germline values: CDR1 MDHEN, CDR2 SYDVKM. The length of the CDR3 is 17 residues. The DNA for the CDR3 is TGTGCCAGCGGGAGTAGCGGGACTTATAGCTCCTACAATGAGCAGTTCTTC. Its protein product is CASGSSGTYSSYNEQFF.

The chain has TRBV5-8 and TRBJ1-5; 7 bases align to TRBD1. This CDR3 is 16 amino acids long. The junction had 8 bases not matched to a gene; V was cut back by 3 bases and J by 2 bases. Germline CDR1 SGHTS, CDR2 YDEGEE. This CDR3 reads CASSWGRQGGNQPQHF. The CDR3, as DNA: TGTGCCAGCAGCTGGGGGCGACAGGGAGGCAATCAGCCCCAGCATTTT.

The CDR3 DNA follows: TGTGCCACCCTTGAGTACTACGAGCAGTACTTC. Its translation: CATLEYYEQYF. The chain has TRBV10-3 and TRBJ2-7; D gene ambiguous. V lost 10 bases to trimming and J lost 3 bases, with 10 bases between them. Germline values: CDR1 ENHRY, CDR2 SYGVKD. This CDR3 has 11 amino acids.

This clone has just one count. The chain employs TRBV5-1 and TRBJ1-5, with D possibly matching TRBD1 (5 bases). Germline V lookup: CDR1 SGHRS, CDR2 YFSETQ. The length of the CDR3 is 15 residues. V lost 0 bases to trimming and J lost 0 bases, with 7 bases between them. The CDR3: CASSLEGVSNQPQHF. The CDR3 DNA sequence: TGCGCCAGCAGCTTGGAAGGGGTTAGCAATCAGCCCCAGCATTTT.

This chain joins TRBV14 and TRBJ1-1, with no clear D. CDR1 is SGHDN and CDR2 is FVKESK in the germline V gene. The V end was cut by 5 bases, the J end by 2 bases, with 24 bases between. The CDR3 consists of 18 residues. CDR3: CASSGEVTAGLLNTEAFF. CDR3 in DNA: TGTGCCAGCAGCGGAGAGGTGACGGCTGGATTACTAAACACTGAAGCTTTCTTT.

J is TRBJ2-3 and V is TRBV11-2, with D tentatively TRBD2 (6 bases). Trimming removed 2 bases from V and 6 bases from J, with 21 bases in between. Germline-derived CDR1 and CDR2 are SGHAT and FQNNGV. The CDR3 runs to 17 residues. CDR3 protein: CASSLSGRAGPQDTQYF. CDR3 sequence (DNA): TGTGCCAGCAGCTTATCGGGGCGGGCGGGACCGCAGGATACGCAGTATTTT.

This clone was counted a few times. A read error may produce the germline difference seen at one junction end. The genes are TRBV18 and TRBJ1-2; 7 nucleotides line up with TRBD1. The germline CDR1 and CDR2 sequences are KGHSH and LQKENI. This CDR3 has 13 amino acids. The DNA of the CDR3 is TGTGCCAGCTCAGCGACAGGGTCTGGTGGCTGCACCTTC. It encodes CASSATGSGGCTF. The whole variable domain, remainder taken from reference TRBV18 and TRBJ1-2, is NAGVMQNPRHLVRRRGQEARLRCSPMKGHSHVYWYRQLPEEGLKFMVYLQKENIIDESGMPKERFSAEFPKEGPSILRIQQVVRGDSAAYFCASSATGSGGCTFGSGTRLTVV.